A single sample is the source of the 21 T cell receptor beta chains below, sequenced in a study of blood T cells in healthy people across ages. Together with a sample-barcoded 5' primer, a J-beta primer mix was included in a second PCR lasting roughly 7 to 11 cycles. TCRdb reprocessed the 5' RACE reads via MiXCR and lists one record per CDR3 protein. The sample lists about 1.7 million distinct CDR3 sequences; 28% were seen once. The material sequenced was blood. All receptors derive from a woman younger than 45 in good health.

The chain couples TRBV27 to TRBJ2-7, with TRBD2 matching over 9 bases. V gave up 4 bases and J gave up 6 bases; unmatched junction bases: 10. The CDR3 runs to 15 residues. The germline CDR1 and CDR2 sequences are MNHEY and SMNVEV (reference sequence). The CDR3 loop reads CASSSLGSGSVEQYF. CDR3 sequence (DNA): TGTGCCAGCAGTTCGTTGGGTAGCGGGAGTGTCGAGCAGTACTTC.

The rearrangement uses TRBV5-1 and TRBJ2-1; TRBD2 aligns across 12 bases. Germline loops: CDR1 SGHRS, CDR2 YFSETQ. V shed 7 bases and J 4 bases; nucleotides not matched to a gene: 9. This CDR3 comprises 16 residues. The CDR3 region has the DNA TGCGCCAGCTACCCCGGGGGGACTAGCGGGTACAATGAGCAGTTCTTC. Protein: CASYPGGTSGYNEQFF. The full variable domain, with the rest looked up from reference TRBV5-1 and TRBJ2-1, is KAGVTQTPRYLIKTRGQQVTLSCSPISGHRSVSWYQQTPGQGLQFLFEYFSETQRNKGNFPGRFSGRQFSNSRSEMNVSTLELGDSALYLCASYPGGTSGYNEQFFGPGTRLTVL.

This clonotype has just a few counts. The V call is TRBV18, the J call TRBJ1-2, with a possible D match to TRBD1 (6 bases). Per germline, CDR1 KGHSH and CDR2 LQKENI. The CDR3 totals 15 residues. V gave up 1 base and J gave up 3 bases, with 12 bases separating them. CDR3 region: CASSPQQGKDYGYTF. The CDR3 DNA reads as TGTGCCAGCTCACCACAACAGGGAAAAGACTATGGCTACACCTTC.

In this sample, this clonotype turned up a few times. This chain links TRBV2 with TRBJ2-7, with a weak D call TRBD1 (6 bases). Germline CDR1 is SNHLY and CDR2 is FYNNEI. The V end lost 4 bases, the J end lost 0 bases, and 16 bases lay between the germline ends. CDR3 size: 16 residues. The CDR3 here is CASSGGPGQGSYEQYF. In nucleotides, the CDR3 is TGTGCCAGCAGTGGGGGACCGGGACAAGGCTCCTACGAGCAGTACTTC.

This clonotype has just a few counts. The chain combines TRBV11-2 with TRBJ2-1, with 10 bases matching TRBD1. The ends lost 7 bases at V and 6 bases at J; junction bases unmatched: 15. The CDR3 contains 17 residues. CDR1 and CDR2 (germline): SGHAT, FQNNGV. CDR3 residues: CASIGAAGTGALNEQFF. The CDR3 DNA follows: TGTGCCAGCATTGGAGCCGCCGGGACAGGGGCGCTCAATGAGCAGTTCTTC.

V and J are TRBV7-6 and TRBJ2-2; D gene uncertain. The CDR3 is made up of 16 amino acids. V was shortened by 1 base and J by 4 bases, with 13 bases between the two germline ends. Germline V gene data show CDR1 as SGHVS and CDR2 as FNYEAQ. The chain's CDR3 is CASSLDPDWGTGELFF. The CDR3, as DNA: TGTGCCAGCAGCTTAGACCCAGACTGGGGCACCGGGGAGCTGTTTTTT. Supplemented by reference TRBV7-6 and TRBJ2-2, the full variable domain reads GAGVSQSPRYKVTKRGQDVALRCDPISGHVSLYWYRQALGQGPEFLTYFNYEAQQDKSGLPNDRFSAERPEGSISTLTIQRTEQRDSAMYRCASSLDPDWGTGELFFGEGSRLTVL.

V usage is TRBV9 and J usage is TRBJ1-2, with 7 bases matching TRBD1. V shed 2 bases and J 7 bases; nucleotides not matched to a gene: 8. CDR1 SGDLS and CDR2 YYNGEE come from the germline V gene. This CDR3 region has 14 residues. This CDR3 is CASSVRDSGRGYTF. The CDR3 DNA follows: TGTGCCAGCAGCGTCCGGGACAGCGGGCGTGGCTACACCTTC.

For this clonotype: A much larger clonotype is one base distant, so this may be a read error. This chain uses TRBV10-3 with TRBJ2-1, with 8 positions matching TRBD2. Germline CDR1 and CDR2: ENHRY and SYGVKD. Losses at the gene ends were 4 bases for V and 1 base for J; bases not matched to a gene: 9. There are 17 residues in the CDR3. CDR3 loop: CAISAIAGGLSYNEQFF. The CDR3 bases are TGTGCCATCAGTGCCATCGCGGGGGGCTTGTCCTACAATGAGCAGTTCTTC.

This clonotype was picked up a small number of times. This chain links TRBV6-1 with TRBJ2-7; D is ambiguous. V was clipped by 8 bases and J by 4 bases, with 12 bases between them. Germline loops: CDR1 MNHNS, CDR2 SASEGT. The CDR3 loop spans 12 amino acids. CDR3 sequence (DNA): TGTGCCAGCCGATCTAATACTTACGAGCAGTACTTC. It codes for CASRSNTYEQYF.

This clonotype has a handful of counts. The genes are TRBV5-4 and TRBJ1-5; tentatively, D is TRBD1 (6 bases). V lost 4 bases to trimming and J lost 2 bases, with 16 bases between them. This CDR3 contains 16 residues. Germline V gene data show CDR1 as SGHNT and CDR2 as YYREEE (reference sequence). The CDR3 coding sequence is TGTGCCAGCAGCGCCGGGACACCCCACGGCAATCAGCCCCAGCATTTT. Translating it yields CASSAGTPHGNQPQHF.

The chain carries TRBV5-1 and TRBJ2-3; a weak D match, TRBD2 (5 bases). V was trimmed by 3 bases and J by 3 bases, leaving 17 bases between them. Germline V gives CDR1 SGHRS, CDR2 YFSETQ. This CDR3 has 16 residues. CDR3 sequence: CASSSGPEVGTDTQYF. As DNA, the CDR3 is TGCGCCAGCAGCTCCGGACCGGAGGTGGGGACAGATACGCAGTATTTT.

The chain's CDR3 is CASSPDLMNTEAFF. CDR3 in DNA: TGTGCCAGCAGCCCGGATCTGATGAACACTGAAGCTTTCTTT. This chain uses TRBV7-2 with TRBJ1-1; no firm D call. Per germline, CDR1 SGHTA and CDR2 FQGNSA. Trimming shortened V by 5 bases and J by 0 bases, and 10 bases separated the two germline ends. CDR3 length: 14 residues. The variable domain in full, with the rest retrieved from reference TRBV7-2 and TRBJ1-1, is GAGVSQSPSNKVTEKGKDVELRCDPISGHTALYWYRQSLGQGLEFLIYFQGNSAPDKSGLPSDRFSAERTGGSVSTLTIQRTQQEDSAVYLCASSPDLMNTEAFFGQGTRLTVV.

In the case of this clonotype: The junction and the germline gene differ at one end; a read error may be behind it. In DNA form, the CDR3 reads TGTGCCAGCAGCTCTGGGACAGGGAGCTCCAACGAGCAGTACTTC. As protein: CASSSGTGSSNEQYF. The chain uses TRBV11-1 and TRBJ2-7; the match to TRBD1 covers 9 bases. The CDR3 covers 15 residues. Germline CDR1 SGHAT, CDR2 FQDESV (reference sequence).

This clonotype was picked up a small number of times. The chain carries TRBV20-1 and TRBJ2-5, with 9 bases identical to TRBD2. Trimming removed 0 bases from V and 10 bases from J; junction bases left unmatched: 12. Germline CDR1 and CDR2: DFQATT and SNEGSKA (reference sequence). The CDR3 is 15 residues long. As DNA, the CDR3 is TGCAGTGCTAGAGAAGGTAGCGGGGGAAGAAAGGACCAGTACTTC. Translation gives CSAREGSGGRKDQYF.

The J gene is TRBJ1-6, the V gene TRBV3-1; D possibly corresponds to TRBD1 (5 bases). The CDR3 loop spans 14 amino acids. Germline V gives CDR1 LGHDT, CDR2 YNNKEL (reference sequence). The germline V and J ends were trimmed by 0 bases and 10 bases, with 10 bases remaining between them. This CDR3 is CASSQDDGGSPLHF. CDR3 in DNA: TGTGCCAGCAGCCAAGATGACGGGGGATCACCCCTCCACTTT.

CDR3 sequence (DNA): TGTGCCAGCAGCTTAGGAGGCACGGGGGCCTCCACAGATACGCAGTATTTT. It yields the protein CASSLGGTGASTDTQYF. The chain uses TRBV7-2 and TRBJ2-3, with D possibly called TRBD1 or TRBD2 (6 bases each). Germline V gives CDR1 SGHTA, CDR2 FQGNSA. CDR3 length: 17 amino acids. Trimming removed 1 base from V and 2 bases from J, with 16 bases in between.

J is TRBJ2-5 and V is TRBV9; 10 bases line up with TRBD1. J gave up 6 bases and V 3 bases, and 5 bases lay outside the gene matches. This CDR3 has 14 residues. Per germline, CDR1 SGDLS and CDR2 YYNGEE. CDR3 sequence (DNA): TGTGCCAGCAGCGCGGGACAGGGGAAGCAGACCCAGTACTTC. Amino acids: CASSAGQGKQTQYF.

This chain links TRBV18 with TRBJ1-5; D unclear. V lost 3 bases and J lost 2, with 11 bases in between. CDR3 length equals 15 residues. Germline CDR1 KGHSH, CDR2 LQKENI. Here the CDR3 reads CASSPSRTGNQPQHF. The CDR3, as DNA: TGTGCCAGCTCACCTTCGAGGACGGGCAATCAGCCCCAGCATTTT.

This clonotype appeared many times. V usage is TRBV6-6 and J usage is TRBJ2-1, with a tentative D call TRBD2 (6 bases). Germline CDR1 and CDR2: MNHNY and SVGAGI (reference sequence). V lost 5 bases and J lost 5, with 10 bases in between. CDR3 length: 13 amino acids. The CDR3 DNA sequence: TGTGCCAGCAGTATAGCGGAGGACAATGAGCAGTTCTTC. It translates to CASSIAEDNEQFF.

This clonotype has ten or more counts. The chain recombines TRBV25-1 with TRBJ2-7; 12 bases are a match to TRBD2. V shed 5 bases, J shed 6 bases, and the junction held 8 bases outside the gene matches. Germline V gives CDR1 MGHDK, CDR2 SYGVNS. The CDR3 length is 15 residues. CDR3 bases: TGTGCCAGCAGTCTAGCGGGAGGGCCTGGGAGCGAGCAGTACTTC. Its translation: CASSLAGGPGSEQYF.

The gene calls are TRBV27 and TRBJ2-1; no clear D gene. CDR1 is MNHEY and CDR2 is SMNVEV in the germline V gene (reference sequence). The CDR3 sequence is 16 residues long. V was clipped by 5 bases and J by 5 bases, with 19 bases between them. CDR3 sequence (DNA): TGTGCCAGCAGTCCGCTCGGCGGAGTAGCAAACAATGAGCAGTTCTTC. Its protein is CASSPLGGVANNEQFF.